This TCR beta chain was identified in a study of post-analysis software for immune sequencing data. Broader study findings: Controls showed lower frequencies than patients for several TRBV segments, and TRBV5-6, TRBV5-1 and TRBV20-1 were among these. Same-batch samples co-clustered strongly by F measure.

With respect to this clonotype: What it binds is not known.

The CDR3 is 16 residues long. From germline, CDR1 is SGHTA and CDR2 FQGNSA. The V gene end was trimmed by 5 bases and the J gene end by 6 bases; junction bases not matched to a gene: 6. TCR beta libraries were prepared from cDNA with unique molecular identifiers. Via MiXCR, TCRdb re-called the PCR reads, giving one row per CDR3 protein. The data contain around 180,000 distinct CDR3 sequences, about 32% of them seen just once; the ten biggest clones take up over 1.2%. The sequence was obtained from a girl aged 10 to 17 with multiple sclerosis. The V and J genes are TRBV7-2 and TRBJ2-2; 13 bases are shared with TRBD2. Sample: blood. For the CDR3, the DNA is TGTGCCAGCAGCCAAACTAGCGGGAGGGGTTCCGGGGAGCTGTTTTTT. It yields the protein CASSQTSGRGSGELFF. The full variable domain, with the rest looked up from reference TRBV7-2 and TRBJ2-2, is GAGVSQSPSNKVTEKGKDVELRCDPISGHTALYWYRQSLGQGLEFLIYFQGNSAPDKSGLPSDRFSAERTGGSVSTLTIQRTQQEDSAVYLCASSQTSGRGSGELFFGEGSRLTVL.